The 16 T cell receptor beta chains presented below share a single source sample, sequenced in a study of T cell responses to AZD1222 COVID-19 vaccine. This table comes from immunoSEQ multiplex PCR, and its TCRdb copy is limited to in-frame clones, with some not included. The top ten clones hold 3% to 4.5% of a sample with 45,000 to 60,000 clones, 87% of them seen once. The sample consisted of peripheral blood, taken on day 0 of AZD1222 vaccination. All receptors come from an adult in good health.

The rearrangement links TRBV2 to TRBJ1-2; possible D gene TRBD1, 6 bases. Trimming took off 8 bases at V and 8 bases at J, with 15 bases between the two ends. This CDR3 is built from 12 residues. Germline CDR1 reads SNHLY; CDR2 reads FYNNEI. CDR3 in amino acids: CASANQGNGYTF. CDR3 nucleotides: TGTGCCAGCGCCAATCAGGGGAACGGCTACACCTTC.

The V gene is TRBV19, the J gene TRBJ2-2; 10 positions match TRBD2. V lost 5 bases to trimming and J lost 5 bases; unmatched junction nucleotides: 8. The germline CDR1 and CDR2 sequences are LNHDA and SQIVND (reference sequence). This CDR3 has 16 amino acids. The CDR3 loop is CASSPSASGGTGELFF. As DNA, the CDR3 is TGTGCCAGTAGTCCCTCGGCTAGCGGGGGAACCGGGGAGCTGTTTTTT.

The rearrangement uses TRBV2 and TRBJ1-6; 11 bases map to TRBD1. J lost 9 bases, V lost 6 bases, and 4 bases had no gene match. Germline V gives CDR1 SNHLY, CDR2 FYNNEI. The CDR3 is made up of 14 amino acids. CDR3 coding DNA: TGTGCCAGCAGCGGGGACAGGGGGGCTTCACCCCTCCACTTT. It specifies CASSGDRGASPLHF.

V usage is TRBV7-2 and J usage is TRBJ2-7; D tentatively fits TRBD1 or TRBD2 (6 bases each). This CDR3 region has 16 residues. Germline lookup yields CDR1 SGHTA and CDR2 FQGNSA. V was clipped by 0 bases and J by 3 bases, with 15 bases between them. CDR3 amino acids: CASSLAGGTTSYEQYF. The DNA for the CDR3 is TGTGCCAGCAGCTTAGCGGGGGGCACTACTAGCTACGAGCAGTACTTC.

The rearrangement joins TRBV28 to TRBJ1-5; possibly TRBD1 for D (6 bases). V was shortened by 7 bases and J by 7 bases, with 20 bases between the two germline ends. CDR1 and CDR2 from the germline V gene are MDHEN and SYDVKM. This CDR3 is 15 amino acids long. In DNA, the CDR3 is TGTGCCAGCACGAACAGGGTGGGAACGGGCCAGCCCCAGCATTTT. This codes for CASTNRVGTGQPQHF.

This clone showed up just once. J is TRBJ1-1 and V is TRBV6-5, with no clear D. CDR1 is MNHEY and CDR2 is SVGAGI in the germline V gene. V was clipped by 4 bases and J by 1 base, with 7 bases between them. The CDR3 sequence is 13 residues long. The CDR3 region is CASSLERNTEAFF. Written as DNA, the CDR3 is TGTGCCAGCAGTTTAGAGAGGAACACTGAAGCTTTCTTT.

This clone was picked up one time. The chain joins TRBV7-2 to TRBJ2-2, with a possible D match to TRBD2 (6 bases). The germline CDR1 and CDR2 sequences are SGHTA and FQGNSA. The V end was cut by 5 bases, the J end by 5 bases, with 9 bases between. This CDR3 comprises 13 residues. The CDR3 DNA sequence: TGTGCCAGCAGCGGCCGGGGGACCGGGGAGCTGTTTTTT. Amino acids: CASSGRGTGELFF. The variable domain in full, with the rest retrieved from reference TRBV7-2 and TRBJ2-2, is GAGVSQSPSNKVTEKGKDVELRCDPISGHTALYWYRQSLGQGLEFLIYFQGNSAPDKSGLPSDRFSAERTGGSVSTLTIQRTQQEDSAVYLCASSGRGTGELFFGEGSRLTVL.

The gene calls are TRBV21-1 and TRBJ2-7; the DNA was not used to check the table's D call, TRBD1. TRBV21-1 is given as a pseudogene. The CDR3 spans 14 residues. In DNA, the CDR3 is TGTGCCAGCAGCGTCCGGGACAGGGACTACGAGCAGTACTTC. Translation: CASSVRDRDYEQYF.

The chain joins TRBV30 to TRBJ2-7; 9 nucleotides align to TRBD1. This CDR3 is 17 amino acids long. Germline trimming cut 1 base from V and 0 bases from J; bases unmatched to any gene: 10. Germline assignment: CDR1 GTSNPN and CDR2 SVGIG (reference sequence). The CDR3 sequence is CAWSGYGQGLISYEQYF. The CDR3 bases are TGTGCCTGGAGTGGTTACGGACAGGGGCTTATCTCCTACGAGCAGTACTTC.

This sequence joins TRBV19 and TRBJ1-5; D unclear. Germline assignment: CDR1 LNHDA and CDR2 SQIVND (reference sequence). Trimming stripped 7 bases from V and 1 base from J, with 8 bases between. This CDR3 has 13 residues. The CDR3 sequence: CASTSPSNQPQHF. CDR3 bases: TGTGCCAGTACCTCTCCCAGCAATCAGCCCCAGCATTTT.

V usage is TRBV4-2 and J usage is TRBJ2-3, with TRBD2 identical over 7 bases. The CDR3 loop spans 17 amino acids. Losses at the gene ends were 1 base for V and 0 bases for J; bases not matched to a gene: 7. The V gene's germline CDR1 is LGHNA and CDR2 YNFKEQ. Written as DNA, the CDR3 is TGTGCCAGCAGCCAAGGTACAGCGGGGTCTAGCACAGATACGCAGTATTTT. Its translation is CASSQGTAGSSTDTQYF.

This rearrangement joins TRBV30 to TRBJ1-6; unclear D gene. CDR1 GTSNPN and CDR2 SVGIG come from the germline V gene (reference sequence). The CDR3 covers 16 residues. V was trimmed by 1 base and J by 4 bases, leaving 14 bases between them. The CDR3 sequence: CAWSASVGLYNSPLHF. The CDR3 DNA reads TGTGCCTGGAGTGCTTCTGTAGGGTTATATAATTCACCCCTCCACTTT.

The chain couples TRBV29-1 to TRBJ1-2, with TRBD1 matching over 9 bases. V shed 6 bases, J shed 2 bases, and the junction held 4 bases outside the gene matches. The CDR3 runs 13 residues. Germline lookup yields CDR1 SQVTM and CDR2 ANQGSEA. CDR3 amino acids: CSVYRGRNYGYTF. The CDR3, as DNA: TGCAGCGTGTACAGGGGGCGGAACTATGGCTACACCTTC.

The rearrangement joins TRBV2 to TRBJ1-6; the D gene is possibly TRBD1 (5 bases). The CDR3 contains 14 residues. V gave up 6 bases and J gave up 7 bases, with 13 bases separating them. Germline loops: CDR1 SNHLY, CDR2 FYNNEI. Here the CDR3 reads CASRSDSENSPLHF. The CDR3 nucleotides are TGTGCCAGCAGAAGCGACAGTGAGAATTCACCCCTCCACTTT. The whole variable domain, filled in from reference TRBV2 and TRBJ1-6, reads EPEVTQTPSHQVTQMGQEVILRCVPISNHLYFYWYRQILGQKVEFLVSFYNNEISEKSEIFDDQFSVERPDGSNFTLKIRSTKLEDSAMYFCASRSDSENSPLHFGNGTRLTVT.

V is TRBV6-1 and J is TRBJ1-6; unclear D gene. This CDR3 is built from 14 residues. The germline V gene has CDR1 MNHNS and CDR2 SASEGT. V shed 1 base and J shed 9 bases, with 10 bases lying between them. The CDR3 nucleotides are TGTGCCAGCAGTGAAGGGCGGCGTAGTTCACCCCTCCACTTT. It codes for CASSEGRRSSPLHF.

The chain combines TRBV28 with TRBJ1-5, with a tentative D call TRBD1 (5 bases). This CDR3 comprises 15 residues. The ends were cut back, 7 bases at V and 4 bases at J, with 17 bases in the middle. Germline CDR1 and CDR2: MDHEN and SYDVKM. In DNA, the CDR3 is TGTGCCAGCAATCCAAGCCCGGGACGGAATCAGCCCCAGCATTTT. Protein sequence: CASNPSPGRNQPQHF.